This T cell receptor beta chain was observed in a study of sequential checkpoint blockade in melanoma. Study-level information: First-line arms were nivolumab then ipilimumab, or the reverse, randomized 1:1. Both treatment sequences were followed by maintenance nivolumab.

The CDR3 is made up of 15 amino acids. CDR1 SSHAT and CDR2 FNYEAQ come from the germline V gene (reference sequence). The ends were cut back, 2 bases at V and 2 bases at J, with 12 bases in the middle. Stated treatment: randomized to nivolumab then ipilimumab (arm A) or the reverse (arm B). None of the patients previously received DNA-damaging chemotherapy. Sorted cells were live CD3+CD8+, lacking CD19 and CD56, from PBMCs. Only in-frame clones appear in the TCRdb table, and some are missing; sequencing was by immunoSEQ multiplex PCR. The sample comprises roughly 18,000 clones, about 70% of which are singletons, and around 32% rests with the top ten.

The input for sequencing was CD8+ T cells sorted from blood (inferred from file names), taken from a patient given nivolumab and ipilimumab in sequence. The source is a human donor with melanoma. This chain links TRBV7-7 with TRBJ2-5; D might be TRBD1 (5 bases). The CDR3 sequence is CASSLKWAGQETQYF. CDR3 nucleotides: TGTGCCAGCAGCTTAAAGTGGGCAGGGCAAGAGACCCAGTACTTC.